The 29 T cell receptor beta chains in this list originate from one sample, sequenced in a study of regulatory T cells in long-lasting Graves disease (dated by TCRdb to the early 2020s). Receptors were amplified or captured by multiplex PCR. The sample was run on an Illumina HiSeq 4000. iRepertoire HTBI primers and Arm-PCR amplification of CDR3 regions were used to construct TCR beta libraries. The public sequencing data were trimmed at Q25 with fastp and processed into clonotypes with MiXCR by TCRdb, which kept only in-frame beta chains. Records with the same CDR3 protein are collapsed into one entry carrying the most frequent genes and DNA. The sample contains approximately 380,000 distinct CDR3 sequences, about a fifth of them found a single time. Clones ranked in the top ten supply around 21% of the sample. This specimen's time point label, per the study, means: persistent/refractory GD, antithyroid drugs over 5 years with positive TRAb. For both TCR sequencing and RNA sequencing, RNA was extracted from PBMCs using TRIzol.

This specimen was peripheral blood mononuclear cells (PBMCs), taken when the disease was refractory, from a patient treated with antithyroid drugs. These receptors all stem from a female donor with Graves disease.

CDR3 sequence (DNA): TGTGCCAGCAGCTTAGTCGAGGGTTATGGCTACACCTTC. Translating it yields CASSLVEGYGYTF. V usage is TRBV7-9 and J usage is TRBJ1-2; D is unclear. Germline CDR1 SEHNR, CDR2 FQNEAQ (reference sequence). The CDR3 is 13 residues long. Deletions cut 1 base from V and 5 bases from J, with 8 bases between.

The gene calls are TRBV6-2 or TRBV6-3 and TRBJ2-3; unclear D gene. The CDR3 spans 15 residues. Germline V lookup: CDR1 MNHEY, CDR2 SVGEGT. V was cut by 1 base and J by 3 bases, with 11 bases left in between. CDR3 DNA: TGTGCCAGCAGTTACTGGTCAACGACTACAGATACGCAGTATTTT. Translation gives CASSYWSTTTDTQYF.

V and J are TRBV18 and TRBJ2-7; TRBD2 agrees at 10 bases. Trimming at V came to 3 bases and at J to 1 base, leaving 6 bases not matched to a gene. Germline CDR1 and CDR2: KGHSH and LQKENI. The CDR3 is 16 residues long. CDR3 in amino acids: CASSPRGTSVSYEQYF. CDR3 coding DNA: TGTGCCAGCTCACCCCGCGGGACTAGCGTTTCCTACGAGCAGTACTTC. The whole variable domain, filled in from reference TRBV18 and TRBJ2-7, reads NAGVMQNPRHLVRRRGQEARLRCSPMKGHSHVYWYRQLPEEGLKFMVYLQKENIIDESGMPKERFSAEFPKEGPSILRIQQVVRGDSAAYFCASSPRGTSVSYEQYFGPGTRLTVT.

In this sample, this clonotype turned up once. Just one base apart from a much larger clone, this may be a read error. This chain joins TRBV7-9 and TRBJ2-2, with a possible D match to TRBD2 (6 bases). CDR3 length: 12 residues. Germline V gene lookup returns CDR1 SEHNR and CDR2 FQNEAQ (reference sequence). CDR3 protein: CASSPLSGGLFF. The CDR3 coding sequence is TGTGCCAGCAGTCCTTTGTCCGGGGGGCTGTTTTTT.

This clonotype was detected many times. This chain connects TRBV28 to TRBJ1-5; TRBD1 is a possible D gene (5 bases). V was shortened by 6 bases and J by 3 bases, with 15 bases between the two germline ends. CDR1 is MDHEN, CDR2 SYDVKM, per germline. The CDR3 contains 15 residues. In nucleotides, the CDR3 is TGTGCCAGCAGCGTCCATCGGGGGTTCAATCAGCCCCAGCATTTT. It encodes CASSVHRGFNQPQHF.

The chain links TRBV20-1 to TRBJ2-7, with 7 bases lining up with TRBD2. The germline V gene encodes CDR1 DFQATT and CDR2 SNEGSKA (reference sequence). V shed 5 bases, J shed 6 bases, and the junction held 10 bases outside the gene matches. This CDR3 has 13 residues. The CDR3 reads CSAPVAGAGEQYF. Here the CDR3 DNA reads TGCAGTGCTCCCGTGGCGGGAGCCGGCGAGCAGTACTTC.

This clonotype has a count of ten or more. CDR3: CASTSWSRQETQYF. CDR3 bases: TGTGCCAGCACCTCCTGGAGCAGGCAAGAGACCCAGTACTTC. The chain couples TRBV12-3 or TRBV12-4 to TRBJ2-5; no reliable D call. V was clipped by 7 bases and J by 2 bases, with 14 bases between them. This CDR3 has 14 amino acids.

This clonotype was detected many times. The CDR3 coding sequence is TGCAGTGCTAGAGATCCCTATACTAGCGGGAGCGACTACGAGCAGTACTTC. Translated, it gives CSARDPYTSGSDYEQYF. The rearrangement joins TRBV20-1 to TRBJ2-7; 11 bases are shared with TRBD2. Germline V gene data show CDR1 as DFQATT and CDR2 as SNEGSKA (reference sequence). V lost 0 bases to trimming and J lost 3 bases; unmatched junction nucleotides: 10. This CDR3 is 17 amino acids long.

This clonotype was seen repeatedly, ten times or more. The gene calls are TRBV27 and TRBJ1-6, with 7 positions matching TRBD1. The CDR3 has 18 residues. Germline trimming cut 4 bases from V and 6 bases from J; bases unmatched to any gene: 15. Germline-derived CDR1 and CDR2 are MNHEY and SMNVEV (reference sequence). The CDR3 loop is CASSSPNTRQGANSPLHF. The CDR3 DNA sequence: TGTGCCAGCAGTTCCCCTAACACCCGACAGGGAGCTAATTCACCCCTCCACTTT.

The chain links TRBV4-3 to TRBJ2-7, with D uncertain. The CDR3 has 14 residues. V lost 1 base, J lost 2 bases, and 9 bases lay in between. CDR1 LGHNA and CDR2 YSLEER come from the germline V gene. The CDR3 here is CASSQGVVTYEQYF. Here the CDR3 DNA reads TGCGCCAGCAGCCAAGGAGTGGTGACCTACGAGCAGTACTTC.

This chain links TRBV29-1 with TRBJ2-7, with D possibly matching TRBD2 (6 bases). Trimming pared 0 bases from V and 5 bases from J, leaving 17 bases between. The CDR3 runs to 15 residues. Germline loops: CDR1 SQVTM, CDR2 ANQGSEA. The CDR3 nucleotides are TGCAGCGTTGAAGATCCAGGGACTCTAGGCAACGAGCAGTACTTC. Translated: CSVEDPGTLGNEQYF.

The J gene is TRBJ1-1, the V gene TRBV19, with TRBD1 identical over 8 bases. Germline trimming cut 4 bases from V and 3 bases from J; bases unmatched to any gene: 10. This CDR3 has 16 amino acids. Looked up from germline, CDR1 is LNHDA and CDR2 is SQIVND (reference sequence). The CDR3 reads CASSKTRGRRDTEAFF. In DNA form, the CDR3 reads TGTGCCAGTAGTAAAACCAGGGGGCGGAGGGACACTGAAGCTTTCTTT.

The genes are TRBV20-1 and TRBJ2-7, with 10 bases identical to TRBD2. Germline V gene data show CDR1 as DFQATT and CDR2 as SNEGSKA (reference sequence). V was clipped by 3 bases and J by 4 bases; unmatched bases: 9. This CDR3 has 15 residues. CDR3 coding DNA: TGCAGTGCTAGCGCCCTAGCGGGAGCTAATTACGAGCAGTACTTC. It is translated as CSASALAGANYEQYF.

Many counts were recorded for this clonotype. The gene calls are TRBV28 and TRBJ2-7; 13 bases fit TRBD2. There are 17 residues in the CDR3. Germline values: CDR1 MDHEN, CDR2 SYDVKM. The V gene end was trimmed by 3 bases and the J gene end by 0 bases; junction bases not matched to a gene: 5. CDR3 nucleotides: TGTGCCAGCAGTTTCCCTACTAGCGGGAGGGCCTCCTACGAGCAGTACTTC. Its translation: CASSFPTSGRASYEQYF.

This clonotype was recorded at least ten times. The V gene is TRBV7-8, the J gene TRBJ1-2; tentatively, D is TRBD1 (6 bases). The CDR3 length is 15 residues. The germline V and J ends were trimmed by 1 base and 8 bases, with 17 bases remaining between them. CDR1 SGHVS and CDR2 FQNEAQ come from the germline V gene. The CDR3, as DNA: TGTGCCAGCAGCTTAGTGGCAGGGGCTGGTCAAGGCTACACCTTC. Translated: CASSLVAGAGQGYTF.

The chain uses TRBV10-3 and TRBJ1-1, with a weak D call TRBD1 (5 bases). The V end lost 0 bases, the J end lost 3 bases, and 14 bases lay between the germline ends. CDR3 length: 16 amino acids. The germline V gene encodes CDR1 ENHRY and CDR2 SYGVKD. As DNA, the CDR3 is TGTGCCATCAGTGAGTCGGGGACGTCTTGGGACACTGAAGCTTTCTTT. Protein: CAISESGTSWDTEAFF.

About this clonotype itself: A much larger clone sits a single nucleotide away, making a read error possible. This chain joins TRBV27 and TRBJ2-2; 7 positions match TRBD2. This CDR3 contains 14 residues. Germline loops: CDR1 MNHEY, CDR2 SMNVEV (reference sequence). This chain's CDR3 is CASSKLANTGVLFF. In nucleotides, the CDR3 is TGTGCCAGCAGTAAACTAGCGAACACCGGGGTGCTGTTTTTT.

V gene TRBV5-1 combines with J gene TRBJ1-1, with 8 nucleotides matching TRBD1. This CDR3 is 15 amino acids long. V was clipped by 0 bases and J by 1 base; unmatched bases: 2. Per the germline V gene, CDR1 is SGHRS and CDR2 is YFSETQ. The CDR3 reads CASSLVGQANTEAFF. The CDR3 nucleotides are TGCGCCAGCAGCTTGGTGGGACAGGCGAACACTGAAGCTTTCTTT.

This clonotype has at least ten counts. The chain has TRBV2 and TRBJ2-2; possible D gene TRBD1, 5 bases. This CDR3 has 15 residues. V was clipped by 6 bases and J by 6 bases, with 17 bases between them. The germline V gene encodes CDR1 SNHLY and CDR2 FYNNEI. The CDR3: CASRAQTGGPGELFF. As DNA, the CDR3 is TGTGCCAGCAGAGCTCAAACAGGCGGTCCCGGGGAGCTGTTTTTT.

In this sample, this clonotype turned up many times. This chain's CDR3 is CASSDRGNQPQHF. The CDR3 nucleotides read TGTGCCAGCAGTGACAGGGGCAATCAGCCCCAGCATTTT. The chain has TRBV28 and TRBJ1-5, with 7 bases fitting TRBD1. The CDR3 length is 13 residues. Germline-derived CDR1 and CDR2 are MDHEN and SYDVKM. With V trimmed by 5 bases and J by 2 bases, 0 bases remained unmatched. Full variable domain (remainder filled in from reference TRBV28 and TRBJ1-5): DVKVTQSSRYLVKRTGEKVFLECVQDMDHENMFWYRQDPGLGLRLIYFSYDVKMKEKGDIPEGYSVSREKKERFSLILESASTNQTSMYLCASSDRGNQPQHFGDGTRLSIL.

This clonotype was picked up a small number of times. The chain couples TRBV29-1 to TRBJ1-2; no clear D. The CDR3 length is 12 residues. Trimming shortened V by 6 bases and J by 1 base, and 9 bases separated the two germline ends. CDR1 SQVTM and CDR2 ANQGSEA come from the germline V gene. The DNA of the CDR3 is TGCAGCGTGACAACAGATAACTATGGCTACACCTTC. Amino acids: CSVTTDNYGYTF.

This clonotype was seen only a few times. The J gene is TRBJ1-1, the V gene TRBV19; the D gene is possibly TRBD1 (5 bases). The V and J ends lost 5 bases and 5 bases respectively, with 12 bases between them. Germline V gives CDR1 LNHDA, CDR2 SQIVND (reference sequence). The CDR3 sequence is 13 residues long. CDR3 in DNA: TGTGCCAGTAGTCGAGGGGAAGGGACTGAAGCTTTCTTT. It encodes CASSRGEGTEAFF.

V gene TRBV10-3 combines with J gene TRBJ2-5, with a possible D match to TRBD1 (6 bases). The CDR3 has 19 amino acids. Per germline, CDR1 ENHRY and CDR2 SYGVKD. V was shortened by 10 bases and J by 1 base, with 31 bases between the two germline ends. This CDR3 is CATSTPADSQNNIQETQYF. In nucleotides, the CDR3 is TGTGCCACCTCAACCCCTGCGGACAGCCAAAATAACATCCAAGAGACCCAGTACTTC.

This clonotype was seen only a few times. The chain links TRBV5-1 to TRBJ1-1, with 11 nucleotides matching TRBD1. Per the germline V gene, CDR1 is SGHRS and CDR2 is YFSETQ. The CDR3 sequence is 16 residues long. With V trimmed by 0 bases and J by 4 bases, 5 bases remained unmatched. The DNA for the CDR3 is TGCGCCAGCAGCTTGGGGACAGGGGGCACCGGCACTGAAGCTTTCTTT. Protein: CASSLGTGGTGTEAFF.

The chain is built from TRBV9 and TRBJ2-2, with D possibly called TRBD1 or TRBD2 (5 bases each). Germline V lookup: CDR1 SGDLS, CDR2 YYNGEE. CDR3 length: 16 amino acids. Trimming took off 4 bases at V and 5 bases at J, with 18 bases between the two ends. The CDR3 spells CASSFGASLYTGELFF. DNA of the CDR3: TGTGCCAGCAGCTTCGGGGCTAGCCTATATACCGGGGAGCTGTTTTTT.

The genes are TRBV10-3 and TRBJ1-2; 11 nucleotides agree with TRBD1. Germline V CDR1 and CDR2: ENHRY, SYGVKD. V dropped 2 bases and J dropped 8; count of bases not matched to a gene: 4. The CDR3 is made up of 14 amino acids. The CDR3 loop reads CAISEGQGAFGYTF. Here the CDR3 DNA reads TGTGCCATCAGTGAGGGACAGGGGGCGTTCGGCTACACCTTC.

This clonotype showed up many times. The CDR3 region is CASRRQGDNEQYF. The CDR3 DNA is TGTGCCAGCAGGAGACAGGGGGACAACGAGCAGTACTTC. The chain carries TRBV12-3 or TRBV12-4 and TRBJ2-7; 9 positions agree with TRBD1. J lost 5 bases, V lost 6 bases, and 5 bases had no gene match. CDR3 length: 13 residues.

This sequence joins TRBV7-2 and TRBJ1-5; no clear D gene. The CDR3 loop spans 16 amino acids. Germline loops: CDR1 SGHTA, CDR2 FQGNSA. V was pared by 1 base and J by 4 bases, with 14 bases between. The CDR3 nucleotides are TGTGCCAGCAGCTTAGAATCCGGCAGGAGAAATCAGCCCCAGCATTTT. Its protein is CASSLESGRRNQPQHF.

The V gene is TRBV7-9, the J gene TRBJ2-2; 13 bases are a match to TRBD2. J lost 2 bases, V lost 5 bases, and 8 bases had no gene match. Looked up from germline, CDR1 is SEHNR and CDR2 is FQNEAQ (reference sequence). The CDR3 covers 18 residues. As DNA, the CDR3 is TGTGCCAGCAGCGCGGGACTAGCGGGACTGGGAAACACCGGGGAGCTGTTTTTT. Amino acids: CASSAGLAGLGNTGELFF.